One TCR beta chain is described in this entry. The source of the sample is a study of blood T cell repertoires in COVID-19. Across over 20 US areas, participants ranged in age from about 18 to 90 years. This CDR3 region has 15 residues. Trimming removed 2 bases from V and 2 bases from J, with 10 bases in between. From germline, CDR1 is ENHRY and CDR2 SYGVKD. Profiling relied on immunoSEQ multiplex PCR, and the TCRdb table lists in-frame clones only, not all of them. The sample carries approximately 390,000 clones, around 90% recorded once. The sequenced sample was PBMCs or T cells enriched from blood (not recorded which). The rearrangement links TRBV10-3 to TRBJ2-1; maybe TRBD2 (7 bases). The receptor was isolated from a woman aged 35 to 49 with acute COVID-19. CDR3 in amino acids: CAISEGGATYNEQFF. CDR3 bases: TGTGCCATCAGTGAGGGGGGGGCGACCTACAATGAGCAGTTCTTC.